Each of the 13 T cell receptor beta chains below was sequenced from the same sample in a study of shared clonotypes between healthy human individuals. The method was immunoSEQ multiplex PCR; TCRdb's version includes in-frame clones alone and lacks a portion of them. The table records around 2.1 million clones, approximately 96% of them present only once. Sequenced sample: naive CD4+ T cells sorted from blood. Subset specified: CD45RA+ positively selected. Receptors were obtained from a man in his late teens or twenties in good health.

CDR3 bases: TGTGCCAGCAGTGAGGTTGCGTTGACGCAGTATTTT. Protein product: CASSEVALTQYF. This sequence joins TRBV2 and TRBJ2-3; D is uncertain. Trimming pared 3 bases from V and 9 bases from J, leaving 10 bases between. Germline assignment: CDR1 SNHLY and CDR2 FYNNEI. CDR3 size: 12 residues.

V is TRBV6-6 and J is TRBJ2-2, with D unclear. The germline V and J ends were trimmed by 0 bases and 4 bases, with 6 bases remaining between them. The germline gives CDR1 MNHNY, CDR2 SVGAGI (reference sequence). The CDR3 consists of 14 residues. The CDR3 region is CASSYSIPTGELFF. The CDR3 bases are TGTGCCAGCAGTTACTCGATTCCCACCGGGGAGCTGTTTTTT.

The rearrangement uses TRBV27 and TRBJ2-1; 10 nucleotides align to TRBD1. The CDR3 is made up of 15 amino acids. Trimming at V came to 2 bases and at J to 9 bases, leaving 7 bases not matched to a gene. The germline CDR1 and CDR2 sequences are MNHEY and SMNVEV (reference sequence). The CDR3 protein is CASSLKTGGLFEQFF. CDR3 coding DNA: TGTGCCAGCAGTTTAAAGACAGGGGGCCTGTTTGAGCAGTTCTTC.

This clone was seen only a few times. The chain carries TRBV18 and TRBJ1-6, with TRBD1 as a possible D gene (5 bases). CDR1 and CDR2 (germline): KGHSH, LQKENI. Deletions cut 3 bases from V and 5 bases from J, with 11 bases between. This CDR3 region has 15 residues. CDR3 residues: CASSPRLQDNSPLHF. In nucleotides, the CDR3 is TGTGCCAGCTCACCCCGGCTACAGGATAATTCACCCCTCCACTTT.

The genes are TRBV27 and TRBJ2-7; D is perhaps TRBD2 (6 bases). The germline V gene encodes CDR1 MNHEY and CDR2 SMNVEV (reference sequence). This CDR3 is built from 13 residues. Trimming shortened V by 3 bases and J by 3 bases, and 9 bases separated the two germline ends. The CDR3 reads CASSFGGNYEQYF. CDR3 DNA: TGTGCCAGCAGTTTCGGGGGAAACTACGAGCAGTACTTC.

The rearrangement joins TRBV30 to TRBJ1-1; 8 bases line up with TRBD1. CDR1 is GTSNPN, CDR2 SVGIG, per germline (reference sequence). The junction had 15 bases not matched to a gene; V was cut back by 3 bases and J by 3 bases. The length of the CDR3 is 17 residues. The CDR3 here is CAWRVRLLRGPDTEAFF. The CDR3 nucleotides are TGTGCCTGGAGAGTCCGACTCCTCAGGGGGCCAGACACTGAAGCTTTCTTT.

As regards this clone: The same CDR3 is also encoded by other DNA sequences in this sample. The chain joins TRBV5-1 to TRBJ2-2, with D unclear. Germline V CDR1 and CDR2: SGHRS, YFSETQ. This CDR3 contains 13 residues. Trimming removed 3 bases from V and 1 base from J, with 4 bases in between. CDR3 sequence: CASSSENTGELFF. CDR3 DNA: TGCGCCAGCAGCTCCGAGAACACCGGGGAGCTGTTTTTT.

The chain has TRBV10-3 and TRBJ2-3, with a possible D match to TRBD2 (6 bases). CDR3 length equals 15 residues. Germline V CDR1 and CDR2: ENHRY, SYGVKD. V was trimmed by 7 bases and J by 5 bases, leaving 19 bases between them. The CDR3 DNA sequence: TGTGCCATCATGGATGCGGGGCTAGCGTTAGATACGCAGTATTTT. Amino acids: CAIMDAGLALDTQYF.

This chain links TRBV9 with TRBJ2-1, with D uncertain. CDR3 size: 13 residues. The V end lost 2 bases, the J end lost 12 bases, and 15 bases lay between the germline ends. Germline CDR1 reads SGDLS; CDR2 reads YYNGEE. The CDR3 region is CASSVAPLTAQFF. In DNA form, the CDR3 reads TGTGCCAGCAGCGTTGCTCCTCTGACCGCGCAGTTCTTC.

The J gene is TRBJ2-7, the V gene TRBV6-6; perhaps TRBD1 as D (6 bases). Trimming stripped 5 bases from V and 5 bases from J, with 10 bases between. The CDR3 runs to 12 residues. Germline V CDR1 and CDR2: MNHNY, SVGAGI (reference sequence). CDR3 residues: CASSPTGNEQYF. Here the CDR3 DNA reads TGTGCCAGCAGTCCCACAGGGAACGAGCAGTACTTC.

The chain couples TRBV11-2 to TRBJ2-1; D remains unclear. V lost 2 bases and J lost 3, with 8 bases in between. Per the germline V gene, CDR1 is SGHAT and CDR2 is FQNNGV. The CDR3 totals 14 residues. CDR3 in amino acids: CASSLNRNYNEQFF. CDR3 sequence (DNA): TGTGCCAGCAGCTTAAATCGGAACTACAATGAGCAGTTCTTC. Looking up the rest from reference TRBV11-2 and TRBJ2-1 gives the full variable domain: EAGVAQSPRYKIIEKRQSVAFWCNPISGHATLYWYQQILGQGPKLLIQFQNNGVVDDSQLPKDRFSAERLKGVDSTLKIQPAKLEDSAVYLCASSLNRNYNEQFFGPGTRLTVL.

The chain links TRBV30 to TRBJ1-2; D remains ambiguous. The CDR3 totals 14 residues. Germline V gene data show CDR1 as GTSNPN and CDR2 as SVGIG (reference sequence). Trimming took 0 bases from V and 5 from J, leaving 13 bases between them. In DNA form, the CDR3 reads TGTGCCTGGAGTGTACGAAGACGGGAGTATGGCTACACCTTC. This codes for CAWSVRRREYGYTF.

The chain uses TRBV5-6 and TRBJ1-1; D is unresolved. Per the germline V gene, CDR1 is SGHDT and CDR2 is YYEEEE. The length of the CDR3 is 15 residues. Trimming pared 0 bases from V and 1 base from J, leaving 10 bases between. The CDR3 DNA follows: TGTGCCAGCAGCTTGGTGAAGGGCGGGAACACTGAAGCTTTCTTT. The encoded protein is CASSLVKGGNTEAFF.